In this sample, the clone carrying this T cell receptor beta chain turned up many times. Antigen specificity is unknown. The data originate from a study of read filtering for tumor transcriptome and immune sequencing. Across the whole study: Among patients, 17 were male and some 15 female, aged roughly 47 to 90 (mean approximately 64). Revised staging placed eight or nine patients in R-ISS I, approximately 16 in II, more than five in III.

The library was built from about 0.4 ug RNA with molecular barcoded adaptors for alpha/delta and beta/gamma chains. One entry per CDR3 protein, called by TCRdb with MiXCR from the reads. The table has about 57,000 distinct CDR3 sequences, over 11% seen once. Study findings and constraints: About 81.9% of IR-seq clonotypes had a single read, yet these held roughly 3.8% of reads.

Bone marrow was sampled from every patient at the time of active disease. The source is a donor aged 40 or older with multiple myeloma. The sample consisted of a population of CD138-negative cells sorted from bone marrow.

The CDR3 loop reads CASSFPRTGGLYGYTF. CDR3 nucleotides: TGTGCCAGCAGCTTCCCCCGGACAGGGGGCCTCTATGGCTACACCTTC. The rearrangement uses TRBV7-9 and TRBJ1-2; TRBD1 matches 11 bases. Trimming cost V 3 bases and J 4 bases; bases outside gene matches: 7. Per the germline V gene, CDR1 is SEHNR and CDR2 is FQNEAQ (reference sequence). The CDR3 has 16 residues.